This T cell receptor (beta chain) was captured in a study of CD8+CD57+ T cells in acquired aplastic anemia. On the study more broadly: The study obtained an average of around 3.1 ug of DNA from sorted CD4+ and CD8+ cells.

Details on this clonotype: Its antigen is not identified.

V dropped 6 bases and J dropped 5 bases, with 17 bases sitting between them. Per the germline V gene, CDR1 is SNHLY and CDR2 is FYNNEI. This CDR3 is 14 amino acids long. TCR beta VDJ combinations and CDR3 sequences were profiled from genomic DNA. MiXCR, applied by TCRdb to the reads, yields one record per CDR3 protein. The profile shows around 200,000 distinct CDR3 sequences, about half of them singletons. Study outcomes and limitations: Patients and controls shared under 35 CD8+ CDR3 sequences, which appeared highly expressed in patients and within their immunodominant clones.

Those patients picked for sequencing had displayed CD8+CD57+ cell expansion on flow cytometry. The patients, all of them, had severe acquired aplastic anemia. Blood came from patients not yet given any therapy. V and J are TRBV2 and TRBJ2-7, with a weak D call TRBD1 (6 bases). Source material: sorted CD4+, CD8+, or CD8+CD57+ T cells (not recorded which) from PBMCs. This receptor was identified in a human donor with aplastic anemia. CDR3 sequence reads: CASREHRDTHEQYF. The CDR3 region has the DNA TGTGCCAGCAGGGAACACAGGGATACCCACGAGCAGTACTTC.